This T cell receptor (beta chain) appears in the sequencing data of a study of blood T cell repertoires in COVID-19. Turning to the study itself: Italy, Spain and the United States were the sources of the convalescent and acute COVID-19 samples. The cDNA or gDNA used as material had been derived from T cells, B-cell-depleted T cells, or PBMCs.

This CDR3 has 14 residues. The ends lost 4 bases at V and 5 bases at J; junction bases unmatched: 8. Original processing notes: Amplifying reference gene primers gave estimates of nucleated cell counts. The protocol was immunoSEQ multiplex PCR, while the TCRdb copy is restricted to in-frame clones and leaves out a portion. V and J calls and clone size follow that table, whereas D and trimming were derived from the DNA. This sample has some 120,000 clones, with around 86% found just once. This TCR came from a human donor in a cohort sampled during active COVID-19. The chain joins TRBV23-1 to TRBJ2-7; 7 bases fit TRBD1. TRBV23-1 has ORF status, its function being uncertain. The sample comprised peripheral blood. The DNA for the CDR3 is TGCGCCAGCAGTCCCTCGACAGGGATGAACGAGCAGTACTTC. Protein sequence: CASSPSTGMNEQYF.